The 6 T cell receptor beta chains listed next were all sequenced from one sample in a study of shared clonotypes between healthy human individuals. Profiling relied on immunoSEQ multiplex PCR, and the TCRdb table lists in-frame clones only, not all of them. The table has some 500,000 clones, more than 95% seen once; the top ten hold around 0.066%. The sequencing sample was made of naive CD4+ T cells sorted from blood. The subset is: CD45RA+ positively selected. The origin of the receptors is a woman aged 30 to 39 in good health.

The chain is built from TRBV28 and TRBJ1-2; D is possibly TRBD1 (5 bases). The CDR3 has 14 residues. Trimming cost V 4 bases and J 4 bases, with 13 bases left between them. Germline CDR1 MDHEN, CDR2 SYDVKM. CDR3 loop: CASSWGTDVYGYTF. The CDR3 nucleotides read TGTGCCAGCAGTTGGGGGACGGACGTCTATGGCTACACCTTC.

The genes are TRBV28 and TRBJ1-1; D perhaps matches TRBD1 (5 bases). The germline V gene has CDR1 MDHEN and CDR2 SYDVKM. The CDR3 is 15 amino acids. Trimming removed 5 bases at V and 0 bases at J, with 13 bases between. The CDR3 is CASSRDRLMNTEAFF. Written as DNA, the CDR3 is TGTGCCAGCAGTCGGGACCGTCTGATGAACACTGAAGCTTTCTTT.

The chain joins TRBV28 to TRBJ2-5; D unclear. The end of the DNA aligns better with TRBJ2-7, so the J call may be wrong. The CDR3 consists of 14 residues. In germline, CDR1 is MDHEN, CDR2 SYDVKM. This CDR3 is CASSLLGAAYEQYF. CDR3 coding DNA: TGTGCCAGCAGTTTACTAGGTGCTGCCTACGAGCAGTACTTC.

This rearrangement joins TRBV13 to TRBJ2-5; 7 nucleotides line up with TRBD1. Trimming at V came to 2 bases and at J to 5 bases, leaving 11 bases not matched to a gene. Germline values: CDR1 PRHDT, CDR2 FYEKMQ (reference sequence). The CDR3 length is 16 residues. DNA of the CDR3: TGTGCCAGCAGCTTACAGGGGGTGACTTACGGGGAGACCCAGTACTTC. Translation: CASSLQGVTYGETQYF.

The chain couples TRBV5-1 to TRBJ2-3, with 15 bases fitting TRBD2. The CDR3 runs to 16 residues. The germline CDR1 and CDR2 sequences are SGHRS and YFSETQ. V shed 4 bases and J 5 bases; nucleotides not matched to a gene: 5. CDR3 sequence: CASSQGLAGGLDTQYF. CDR3 DNA sequence: TGCGCCAGCAGCCAGGGACTAGCGGGAGGATTAGATACGCAGTATTTT.

The gene calls are TRBV5-1 and TRBJ2-7; TRBD2 agrees at 13 bases. Germline assignment: CDR1 SGHRS and CDR2 YFSETQ. The CDR3 runs 17 residues. Losses at the gene ends were 4 bases for V and 2 bases for J; bases not matched to a gene: 9. CDR3 in amino acids: CASSITTSGRGAYEQYF. CDR3 coding DNA: TGCGCCAGCAGCATAACCACTAGCGGGAGGGGAGCCTACGAGCAGTACTTC. The full variable domain, with the rest looked up from reference TRBV5-1 and TRBJ2-7, is KAGVTQTPRYLIKTRGQQVTLSCSPISGHRSVSWYQQTPGQGLQFLFEYFSETQRNKGNFPGRFSGRQFSNSRSEMNVSTLELGDSALYLCASSITTSGRGAYEQYFGPGTRLTVT.